The entry that follows covers one TCR beta chain sequence. These data come from a study of blood T cell repertoires in COVID-19. Authors' data handling: Scientists estimated how many nucleated cells there were by amplifying reference gene primers. This table comes from immunoSEQ multiplex PCR, and its TCRdb copy is limited to in-frame clones, with some not included. That table gives V, J and clone size, and the DNA gave D and trimming. The data show some 110,000 clones, roughly four fifths seen once. From germline, CDR1 is GTSNPN and CDR2 SVGIG (reference sequence). The CDR3 totals 15 residues. V trimming: 0 bases; J trimming: 5 bases; junction bases outside the gene matches: 5.

Sequencing input: peripheral blood. This sequence was found in a man between 65 and 85 years old with active or convalescent COVID-19. This chain joins TRBV30 and TRBJ2-2; 8 bases align to TRBD2. The CDR3 region has the DNA TGTGCCTGGAGTGTTAGCGGGGAAGCGACCGGGGAGCTGTTTTTT. This encodes CAWSVSGEATGELFF.